This passage covers 20 T cell receptor beta chains from one sample sequenced in a study of T cells after yellow fever vaccination. TCRdb called the 5' RACE reads again in MiXCR, with one record for every CDR3 protein. The data hold more than 90,000 distinct CDR3 sequences, with about 6.8% observed a single time. The starting material was CD4+ T cells sorted from PBMCs, obtained about 49 days after the first yellow fever vaccination. The receptor set was obtained from a man aged 18-30 years who received the YFV17D yellow fever vaccine.

This clonotype was counted at least ten times. This rearrangement joins TRBV6-1 to TRBJ1-2; 7 nucleotides match TRBD1. The CDR3 runs to 15 residues. With 8 bases clipped from V and 0 bases from J, the junction kept 9 bases outside the gene matches. The germline gives CDR1 MNHNS, CDR2 SASEGT. CDR3 sequence reads: CASPGTAITNYGYTF. The CDR3 DNA is TGTGCCAGCCCCGGGACAGCTATAACTAACTATGGCTACACCTTC.

This clonotype was detected ten times or more. CDR3 region: CASSSKAGTGGEEPQHF. The DNA for the CDR3 is TGTGCCAGCAGCTCAAAGGCGGGGACAGGGGGCGAAGAACCCCAGCATTTT. This chain joins TRBV7-2 and TRBJ1-5; 12 positions agree with TRBD1. V was clipped by 4 bases and J by 10 bases; unmatched bases: 14. The germline V gene has CDR1 SGHTA and CDR2 FQGNSA. The CDR3 sequence is 17 residues long.

In this sample, this clonotype turned up a few times. This rearrangement joins TRBV12-3 or TRBV12-4 to TRBJ2-1; 8 bases fit TRBD1. The V gene end was trimmed by 4 bases and the J gene end by 7 bases; junction bases not matched to a gene: 9. This CDR3 region has 15 residues. The CDR3 here is CASSSVTGELNEQFF. CDR3 bases: TGTGCCAGCAGTTCGGTGACAGGGGAATTAAATGAGCAGTTCTTC.

Many counts were recorded for this clonotype. The CDR3, as DNA: TGTGCCAGCAGCCACGGACGGGATGGCTACACCTTC. Its protein is CASSHGRDGYTF. J is TRBJ1-2 and V is TRBV3-1, with unresolved D. V dropped 3 bases and J dropped 6 bases, with 8 bases sitting between them. Per germline, CDR1 LGHDT and CDR2 YNNKEL (reference sequence). This CDR3 spans 12 amino acids.

This clonotype was seen at least ten times. The rearrangement joins TRBV10-3 to TRBJ2-5, with 7 bases matching TRBD2. Per the germline V gene, CDR1 is ENHRY and CDR2 is SYGVKD. This CDR3 spans 13 amino acids. J gave up 0 bases and V 5 bases, and 0 bases lay outside the gene matches. CDR3 protein: CAISRGDQETQYF. The CDR3, as DNA: TGTGCCATCAGTCGGGGGGACCAAGAGACCCAGTACTTC.

The chain combines TRBV12-3 or TRBV12-4 with TRBJ2-4, with D perhaps assigned TRBD1 or TRBD2 (5 bases each). There are 14 residues in the CDR3. V was cut by 6 bases and J by 8 bases, with 17 bases left in between. The CDR3 loop is CASRWGPGGDIQYF. DNA for the CDR3: TGTGCCAGCAGGTGGGGACCCGGCGGAGACATTCAGTACTTC.

This clonotype was recorded at least ten times. The CDR3 reads CSARNQETQYF. The CDR3 DNA is TGCAGCGCGCGGAACCAAGAGACCCAGTACTTC. The chain links TRBV20-1 to TRBJ2-5, with no clear D. CDR1 and CDR2 (germline): DFQATT, SNEGSKA (reference sequence). This CDR3 contains 11 residues.

This clonotype was counted at least ten times. The chain carries TRBV18 and TRBJ2-2; the D gene is possibly TRBD1 (6 bases). The CDR3 runs 15 residues. Deletions cut 3 bases from V and 7 bases from J, with 15 bases between. In germline, CDR1 is KGHSH, CDR2 LQKENI. The CDR3 protein is CASSPSTGLHGELFF. As DNA, the CDR3 is TGTGCCAGCTCACCGTCGACAGGTCTTCACGGGGAGCTGTTTTTT. The complete variable domain, with remaining parts taken from reference TRBV18 and TRBJ2-2, reads NAGVMQNPRHLVRRRGQEARLRCSPMKGHSHVYWYRQLPEEGLKFMVYLQKENIIDESGMPKERFSAEFPKEGPSILRIQQVVRGDSAAYFCASSPSTGLHGELFFGEGSRLTVL.

This clonotype was counted many times. V usage is TRBV21-1 and J usage is TRBJ2-2. TRBV21-1 is a pseudogene. The CDR3 sequence is 13 residues long. The CDR3 region is CASSKGSAGELFF. The CDR3 bases are TGTGCCAGCAGCAAAGGAAGCGCCGGGGAGCTGTTTTTT.

This clonotype was found many times. J is TRBJ1-1 and V is TRBV6-2 or TRBV6-3, with D perhaps matching TRBD1 (6 bases). The CDR3 totals 16 residues. Trimming took off 2 bases at V and 7 bases at J, with 20 bases between the two ends. Germline CDR1 and CDR2: MNHEY and SVGEGT. The CDR3 DNA is TGTGCCAGCAGTTACGGTTGGGACACTCCCCTGGTTGAAGCTTTCTTT. The encoded protein is CASSYGWDTPLVEAFF.

The table lists this clonotype with many counts. The chain has TRBV7-9 and TRBJ1-5, with 9 bases identical to TRBD1. Germline V gene sequence: CDR1 SEHNR, CDR2 FQNEAQ (reference sequence). Trimming removed 5 bases from V and 5 bases from J; junction bases left unmatched: 7. This CDR3 region has 15 residues. This CDR3 is CASSRTGQGHQPQHF. CDR3 DNA sequence: TGTGCCAGCAGCAGAACCGGACAGGGGCATCAGCCCCAGCATTTT.

This clonotype was counted a few times. The CDR3 loop reads CAISAELNTEAFF. CDR3 bases: TGTGCCATCAGCGCAGAGCTGAACACTGAAGCTTTCTTT. V is TRBV10-3 and J is TRBJ1-1, with unresolved D. Trimming stripped 6 bases from V and 0 bases from J, with 8 bases between. The CDR3 is 13 residues long. Germline assignment: CDR1 ENHRY and CDR2 SYGVKD.

This clonotype was seen a few times. The chain uses TRBV20-1 and TRBJ1-5; D not resolved. CDR1 DFQATT and CDR2 SNEGSKA come from the germline V gene (reference sequence). The CDR3 runs 10 residues. V was shortened by 3 bases and J by 9 bases, with 6 bases between the two germline ends. CDR3 region: CSARGGPQHF. The CDR3 DNA is TGCAGTGCTAGGGGTGGGCCCCAGCATTTT.

This clonotype showed up many times. CDR3 sequence (DNA): TGCAGCGTTCGGGGGGGTTGGGACACTGAAGCTTTCTTT. It translates to CSVRGGWDTEAFF. V and J are TRBV29-1 and TRBJ1-1, with D perhaps matching TRBD1 (5 bases). This CDR3 comprises 13 residues. Trimming cost V 5 bases and J 3 bases, with 13 bases left between them. Germline CDR1 and CDR2: SQVTM and ANQGSEA.

Ten or more counts support this clonotype. The J gene is TRBJ2-3, the V gene TRBV29-1, with 9 bases identical to TRBD1. Germline V lookup: CDR1 SQVTM, CDR2 ANQGSEA. The CDR3 is 16 residues long. V lost 8 bases and J lost 2; bases outside the gene matches: 14. For the CDR3, the DNA is TGCAGCATTGGACAGGGGCTCGGGGGGAACACAGATACGCAGTATTTT. This encodes CSIGQGLGGNTDTQYF.

This clonotype was counted at least ten times. This chain connects TRBV5-1 to TRBJ1-3, with a tentative D call TRBD1 (6 bases). Trimming took off 3 bases at V and 0 bases at J, with 10 bases between the two ends. This CDR3 has 15 amino acids. Looked up from germline, CDR1 is SGHRS and CDR2 is YFSETQ. The chain's CDR3 is CASSWGDNSGNTIYF. The CDR3 nucleotides read TGCGCCAGCAGCTGGGGGGACAACTCTGGAAACACCATATATTTT.

This clonotype showed up many times. This sequence joins TRBV12-3 or TRBV12-4 and TRBJ1-2; 7 nucleotides agree with TRBD1. The CDR3 is 14 residues long. Unmatched junction bases numbered 5, after V lost 7 bases and J lost 0 bases. The CDR3: CASKGQLSNYGYTF. As DNA, the CDR3 is TGTGCCAGCAAGGGACAGCTCTCTAACTATGGCTACACCTTC.

This clonotype was detected many times. The chain carries TRBV7-2 and TRBJ2-5; no clear D gene. The V gene's germline CDR1 is SGHTA and CDR2 FQGNSA. The V end was cut by 5 bases, the J end by 6 bases, with 7 bases between. The CDR3 is 11 amino acids. The CDR3 DNA follows: TGTGCCAGCAGCACAATACAGACCCAGTACTTC. Its protein product is CASSTIQTQYF.

This clonotype was observed many times. The V call is TRBV27, the J call TRBJ2-3; D possibly corresponds to TRBD1 (6 bases). The CDR3 consists of 17 residues. Trimming left V 2 bases short and J 3 bases short, with 18 bases between. Per the germline V gene, CDR1 is MNHEY and CDR2 is SMNVEV (reference sequence). Here the CDR3 reads CASSLRAGVRATDTQYF. The CDR3 bases are TGTGCCAGCAGTTTAAGGGCAGGGGTCCGGGCGACAGATACGCAGTATTTT.

This clonotype was counted at least ten times. The chain has TRBV5-1 and TRBJ2-5; D perhaps matches TRBD2 (7 bases). V shed 3 bases and J shed 2 bases, with 14 bases lying between them. Germline CDR1 reads SGHRS; CDR2 reads YFSETQ. This CDR3 is 15 amino acids long. The CDR3 loop reads CASSSQGTNQETQYF. CDR3 coding DNA: TGCGCCAGCAGCTCTCAGGGGACTAATCAAGAGACCCAGTACTTC.